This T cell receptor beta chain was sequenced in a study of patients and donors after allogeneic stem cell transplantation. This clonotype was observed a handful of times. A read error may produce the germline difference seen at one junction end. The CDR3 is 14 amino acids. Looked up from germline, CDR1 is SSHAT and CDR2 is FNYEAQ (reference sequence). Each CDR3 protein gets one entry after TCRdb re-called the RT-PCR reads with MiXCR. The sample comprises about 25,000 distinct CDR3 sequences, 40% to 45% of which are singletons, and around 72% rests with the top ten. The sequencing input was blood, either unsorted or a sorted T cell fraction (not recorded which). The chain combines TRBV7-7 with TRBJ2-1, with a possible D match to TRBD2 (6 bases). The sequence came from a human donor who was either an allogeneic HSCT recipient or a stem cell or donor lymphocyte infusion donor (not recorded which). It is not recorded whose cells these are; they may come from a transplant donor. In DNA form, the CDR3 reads TGTGCTAGCAGCCCCCTGGCTAGCGAGAATGAGCAGTTCTTC. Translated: CASSPLASENEQFF.